This T cell receptor beta chain was documented in a study of persistence of HIV-infected CD4 T cells (dated by TCRdb to the early 2020s). Notes on the research overall: CMV- and HIV-1 Gag-responding CD4+ T cells were isolated from ART-treated individuals so that antigen-driven clonal expansion of HIV-1-infected cells could be examined. Suppressive ART had been received by participants for a median of 8 years. Apart from a couple of participants who underwent leukapheresis at a single time point, peripheral blood samples of up to roughly 180 mL were collected from participants at multiple time points. TCRbeta sequencing assessed the clonality of all cells in each sorted population, while proviral sequencing assessed the clonality of infected cells. Cross-participant TCR cluster analysis included about eight participants for CMV and more than five participants for Gag. Summary of the overall study and its limitations: Bulk TCR analyses could not be limited to the rare CMV-responding cells that actually contained HIV-1 proviruses. Significantly lower TCRbeta richness was observed in CMV- and Gag-responding cells than in anti-CD3/anti-CD28-responding cells, and higher oligoclonality was observed in CMV-responding cells than in CD3/CD28-stimulated and Gag-responding cells. Antigen-responding cells were enriched for expanded CDR3beta sequences that were degenerate, which suggests that CD4+ responses to CMV and Gag underwent convergent selection. Few individuals were included in the study, and only a limited range of antigens was tested. Within the same sorted populations, TCR oligoclonality correlated with proviral oligoclonality.

TCRbeta repertoires were sequenced from genomic DNA with the immunoSEQ hsTCRB assay version 4 in survey mode. For TCRbeta sequencing, genomic DNA was diluted to 10 ng/uL, and up to 1 ug was used per sample. In the original analysis: ImmunoSeq Analyzer 3.0 was used for analysis of TCRbeta data, and diversity was computed on productive nucleotide rearrangements. Using the Immunarch R package, lower-bound TCR diversity was estimated with the improved Chao index and clonality was estimated with the Gini coefficient. Nucleotide rearrangements that differed but encoded the same CDR3beta amino acid sequence were counted as separate clonotypes. TCRbeta sequences significantly enriched in antigen-responding cells relative to anti-CD3/anti-CD28-activated cells were identified by differential abundance analysis. GLIPH2 clustered TCRs by predicted peptide-MHC specificity, both within individual participants and across merged participant data sets. Here the immuneACCESS table is served through TCRdb, limited to in-frame sequences with V and J called. Missing clones are a known gap in these copies; in checked studies unresolved V genes cover under half, and the rest lacks a known reason. V, J and clone size are taken as reported in that table, and D and trimming were inferred from the DNA itself. The sample table shows some 30,000 clones, and about 80% are seen once. The top ten hold roughly 6.5% of the sample.

The label giving this sample's treatment or condition can be read as: suppressive antiretroviral therapy. Lysates of CMV-infected fibroblasts at about 11 ug/mL were used to stimulate the cells. Memory populations depleted of antigen-responding cells were obtained by sorting nonresponding CD40L-negative CD69-negative CD45RO-high memory CD4+ T cells. Participants were HIV-1-infected adults who started suppressive ART during chronic infection. Plasma HIV-1 RNA had been undetectable (below 50 copies/mL) in participants for at least 4 years. To be included, participants needed a CD4+ T cell count above 400 cells/uL and a positive CMV serology. Before stimulation, PBMCs were isolated using density centrifugation and then depleted of CD8+ T cells. Stimulation of CD8-depleted PBMCs was carried out for approximately 18 hours with anti-CD28/CD49d costimulation, CD40-blocking antibody and enfuvirtide, to prevent new infections. Cell sorting was done on a Beckman Coulter MoFlo Legacy or XDP sorter, and dead cells were excluded with propidium iodide. The QIAamp DNA Mini Kit was used for genomic DNA extraction from samples above one million cells, and the Quick-DNA Microprep Kit was used otherwise.

Trimming leaves V shorter by 4 bases and J shorter by 2 bases, with the junction holding 11 bases beyond the gene matches. Including the terminal cysteine and phenylalanine, the CDR3 comprises 16 residues. The sequence is cut down to CDR3 DNA, 48 bases in frame from base 1. CDR1 SGHRS and CDR2 YFSETQ were looked up in the germline V gene. A word on this clone: The specificity of this receptor is unknown. No quality values exist for individual bases; no much larger clone is one base distant.

The chain couples TRBV5-1 to TRBJ1-1, and 7 junction bases match TRBD1. The source was CD4+ T cells sorted from PBMCs after approximately 18-hour stimulation, collected from a patient who received antiretroviral therapy. The cell subset or site label corresponds to: CD40L-CD69- CD45RO-high memory CD4 T cells not responding to CMV lysate. This TCR was sampled from an adult woman with HIV who was CMV-seropositive. The CDR3 region reads CASSPGQVAANTEAFF. The base sequence is TGCGCCAGCAGCCCAGGACAGGTCGCGGCAAACACTGAAGCTTTCTTT.